The clone carrying this TCR beta chain was seen more than once but under ten times. V lost 2 bases, J lost 5 bases, and 3 bases stayed unmatched. This CDR3 is 14 amino acids long. Germline-derived CDR1 and CDR2 are SGHTA and FQGNSA. The data stem from a study of T-cell reconstitution after alpha-beta-depleted transplantation in children. During its preparation, the TCRbeta library received unique molecular identifiers. TCRdb itself ran the PCR reads through MiXCR, one entry per CDR3 protein. Here the sample spans over 200,000 distinct CDR3 sequences, around 9.6% being singletons. This TCR was recovered from a human donor who donated a stem cell graft to a child with acute lymphoblastic leukemia. J is TRBJ2-5 and V is TRBV7-2; 9 nucleotides align to TRBD2. Material: PBMCs from the stem cell graft donor, obtained from the stem cell graft. The CDR3 region has the DNA TGTGCCAGCAGCTTACTAGCGGGGTGGGAGACCCAGTACTTC. This gives the protein CASSLLAGWETQYF. Based on the CDR3 plus reference TRBV7-2 and TRBJ2-5, the full variable domain is GAGVSQSPSNKVTEKGKDVELRCDPISGHTALYWYRQSLGQGLEFLIYFQGNSAPDKSGLPSDRFSAERTGGSVSTLTIQRTQQEDSAVYLCASSLLAGWETQYFGPGTRLLVL.